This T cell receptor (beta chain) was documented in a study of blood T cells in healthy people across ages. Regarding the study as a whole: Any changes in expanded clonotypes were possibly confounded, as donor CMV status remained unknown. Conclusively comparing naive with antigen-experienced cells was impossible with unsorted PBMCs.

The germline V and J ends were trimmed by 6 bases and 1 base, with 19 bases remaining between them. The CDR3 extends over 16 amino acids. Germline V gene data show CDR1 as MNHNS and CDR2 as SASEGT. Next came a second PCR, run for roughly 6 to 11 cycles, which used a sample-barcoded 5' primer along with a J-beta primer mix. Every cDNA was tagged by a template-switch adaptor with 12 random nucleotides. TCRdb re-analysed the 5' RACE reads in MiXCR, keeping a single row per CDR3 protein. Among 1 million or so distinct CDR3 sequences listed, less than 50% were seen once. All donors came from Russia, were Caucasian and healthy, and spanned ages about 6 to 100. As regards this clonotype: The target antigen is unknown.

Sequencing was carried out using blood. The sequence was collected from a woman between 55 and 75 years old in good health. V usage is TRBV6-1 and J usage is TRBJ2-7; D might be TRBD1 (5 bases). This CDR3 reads CASRPRPGSVSYEQYF. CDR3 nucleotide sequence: TGTGCCAGCAGACCCCGACCAGGGTCTGTATCCTACGAGCAGTACTTC.